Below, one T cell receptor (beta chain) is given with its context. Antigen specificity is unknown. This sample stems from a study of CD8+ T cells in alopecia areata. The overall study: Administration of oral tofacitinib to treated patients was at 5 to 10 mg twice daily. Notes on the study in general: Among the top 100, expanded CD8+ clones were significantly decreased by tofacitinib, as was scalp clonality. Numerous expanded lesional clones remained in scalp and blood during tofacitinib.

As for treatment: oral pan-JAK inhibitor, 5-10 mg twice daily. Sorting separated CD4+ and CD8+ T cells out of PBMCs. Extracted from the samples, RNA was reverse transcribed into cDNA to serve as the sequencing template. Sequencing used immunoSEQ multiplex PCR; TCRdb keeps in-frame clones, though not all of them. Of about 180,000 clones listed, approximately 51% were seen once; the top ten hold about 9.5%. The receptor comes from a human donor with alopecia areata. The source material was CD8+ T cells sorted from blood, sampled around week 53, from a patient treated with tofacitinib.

The CDR3 loop reads CASSPQGRWEQYF. The CDR3 nucleotides read TGTGCCAGCAGCCCCCAGGGTCGGTGGGAGCAGTACTTC. This chain connects TRBV2 to TRBJ2-5; D is possibly TRBD1 or TRBD2 (5 bases each). V gave up 6 bases and J gave up 11 bases, with 19 bases separating them. The CDR3 is 13 residues long. CDR1 SNHLY and CDR2 FYNNEI come from the germline V gene.